The clone carrying this TCR beta chain was seen at least ten times. The antigen remains unidentified. A single record per CDR3 protein comes from TCRdb applying MiXCR to the reads. Among hundreds of thousands of distinct CDR3 sequences listed, 24% were seen once. This sample was included in a study of T cell repertoires in cytomegalovirus infection. Study-wide background: It was the public TCR beta signatures that indicated both CMV infection and matching HLA type. Study findings and constraints: Carriage of CMV together with the relevant HLA was identifiable through cumulative public TCR beta family frequency. CMV-specific TCR beta clonotypes restricted by HLA-C were the ones dominating the ex vivo response.

The V gene end was trimmed by 6 bases and the J gene end by 5 bases; junction bases not matched to a gene: 14. There are 16 residues in the CDR3. The TCR sequence derives from a human donor in good health (CMV status not recorded). Some clones in this sample may be carry-over from other donors' samples. The chain uses TRBV12-3 or TRBV12-4 and TRBJ2-5, with 8 positions matching TRBD2. Sequencing input: CD8+ T cells from PBMCs. The CDR3 here is CASRILTGGAEETQYF. The DNA of the CDR3 is TGTGCCAGCAGGATCCTCACCGGGGGGGCGGAGGAGACCCAGTACTTC.